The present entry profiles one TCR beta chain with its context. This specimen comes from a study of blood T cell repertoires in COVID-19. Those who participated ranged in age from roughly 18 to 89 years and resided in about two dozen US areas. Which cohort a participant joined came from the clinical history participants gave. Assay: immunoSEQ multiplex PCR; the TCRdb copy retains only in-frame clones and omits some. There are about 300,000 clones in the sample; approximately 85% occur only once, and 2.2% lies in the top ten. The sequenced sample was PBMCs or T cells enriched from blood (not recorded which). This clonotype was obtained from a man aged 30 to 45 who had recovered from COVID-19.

For the CDR3, the DNA is TGCAGCGTTGTGCGGGGAGGTAAGGCTGAAGCTTTCTTT. Translation: CSVVRGGKAEAFF. The rearrangement links TRBV29-1 to TRBJ1-1; D is undetermined. This CDR3 contains 13 residues. In germline, CDR1 is SQVTM, CDR2 ANQGSEA. V lost 4 bases to trimming and J lost 6 bases, with 15 bases between them.